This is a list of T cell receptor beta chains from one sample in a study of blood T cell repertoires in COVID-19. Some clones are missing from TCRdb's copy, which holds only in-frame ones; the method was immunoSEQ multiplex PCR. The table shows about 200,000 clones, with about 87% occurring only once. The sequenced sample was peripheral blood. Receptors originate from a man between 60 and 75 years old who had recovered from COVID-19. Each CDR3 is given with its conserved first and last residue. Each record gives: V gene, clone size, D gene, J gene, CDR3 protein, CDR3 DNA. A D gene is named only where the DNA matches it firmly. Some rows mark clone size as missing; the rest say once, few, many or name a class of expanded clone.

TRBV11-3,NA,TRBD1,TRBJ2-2,CASSTGTGVDTGELFF,TGTGCCAGCAGCACCGGGACAGGGGTCGACACCGGGGAGCTGTTTTTT
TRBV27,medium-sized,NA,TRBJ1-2,CASSLGQRANYGYTF,TGTGCCAGCAGTTTAGGGCAGAGAGCTAACTATGGCTACACCTTC
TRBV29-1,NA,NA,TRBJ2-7,CSVDAGVGYEQYF,TGCAGCGTTGACGCAGGGGTCGGCTACGAGCAGTACTTC
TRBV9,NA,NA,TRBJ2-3,CASGSTQYF,TGTGCCAGCGGCAGTACGCAGTATTTT
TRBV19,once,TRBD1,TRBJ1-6,CASSPRDRGNSPLHF,TGTGCCAGTAGTCCCCGGGACAGGGGGAATTCACCCCTCCACTTT
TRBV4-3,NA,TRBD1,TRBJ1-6,CASSQVGPTGANSPLHF,TGCGCCAGCAGCCAAGTGGGGCCTACAGGGGCAAATTCACCCCTCCACTTT
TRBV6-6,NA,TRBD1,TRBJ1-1,CASSPSGTGYEKTEAFF,TGTGCCAGCAGTCCCTCCGGGACAGGGTACGAGAAGACTGAAGCTTTCTTT
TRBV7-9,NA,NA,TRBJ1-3,CASSLGPSGNTIYF,TGTGCCAGCAGCTTGGGGCCATCTGGAAACACCATATATTTT
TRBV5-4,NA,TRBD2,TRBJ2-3,CASSAGGPRTDTQYF,TGTGCCAGCAGCGCGGGAGGGCCCAGGACAGATACGCAGTATTTT
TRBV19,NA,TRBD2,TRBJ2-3,CASSAYSSGGTDTQYF,TGTGCCAGTAGTGCGTACTCTAGCGGGGGCACAGATACGCAGTATTTT
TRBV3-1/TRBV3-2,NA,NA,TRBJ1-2,CASSQDGRGYTF,TGTGCCAGCAGCCAAGATGGCAGGGGCTACACCTTC
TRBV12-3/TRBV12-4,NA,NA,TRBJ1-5,CASSLFGNQPQHF,TGTGCCAGCAGTTTATTCGGCAATCAGCCCCAGCATTTT